The clone carrying this TCR beta chain has only a few counts. The antigen is undetermined. This record belongs to a study of identical twins. Study-wide results and caveats: Sequences that were beta out-of-frame showed weaker excess twin sharing.

TCRdb re-called the 5' RACE reads through MiXCR, storing one row per CDR3 protein. The table lists some 1,600,000 distinct CDR3 sequences, around 29% of them singletons. The J segment lost 2 bases and the V segment lost 7 bases, leaving 12 bases of the junction unmatched. This CDR3 has 16 amino acids. CDR1 SEHNR and CDR2 FQNEAQ come from the germline V gene (reference sequence). Sequencing was done on a sample of cord blood. V gene TRBV7-9 combines with J gene TRBJ1-1, with TRBD1 matching over 8 bases. This sequence originates from a newborn girl in good health. DNA of the CDR3: TGTGCCAGCACCCTTGGACAGGGAAGTTCCAACACTGAAGCTTTCTTT. Amino acid sequence: CASTLGQGSSNTEAFF.